This paragraph reports one T cell receptor (beta chain). This record belongs to a study of blood T cell repertoires in COVID-19. Overall study: Material from acute and convalescent COVID-19 was sourced from the United States, Italy and Spain. From T cells, B-cell-depleted T cells, or PBMCs came the material, which was cDNA or gDNA.

Authors' analysis steps: Amplification of reference gene primers provided the estimated nucleated cell counts. The repertoire was sequenced with immunoSEQ multiplex PCR; TCRdb's copy has only in-frame clones and lacks some. That table furnishes V, J and clone size, whereas the DNA furnished D and trimming. The profile shows fewer than 300,000 clones, about 88% of them singletons. V shed 4 bases, J shed 3 bases, and the junction held 5 bases outside the gene matches. The CDR3 has 14 residues. Germline loops: CDR1 SGHRS, CDR2 YFSETQ. This TCR was recovered from a man in his 60s who had recovered from COVID-19. V usage is TRBV5-1 and J usage is TRBJ1-1; 8 nucleotides line up with TRBD1. The sequencing sample was made of peripheral blood. The DNA of the CDR3 is TGCGCCAGCAGCAACGACAGGGGATACACTGAAGCTTTCTTT. The encoded protein is CASSNDRGYTEAFF.